One and the same sample provided the 29 T cell receptor beta chains below, sequenced in a study of OX40 agonist ivuxolimab in advanced cancers. Profiled with immunoSEQ multiplex PCR; TCRdb holds only in-frame clones, not every one. The sample holds about 93,000 clones, roughly 90% seen once. The source material was CD4+ or CD8+ T cells sorted from blood, sampled in a trial of the OX40 agonist ivuxolimab. The receptor source for this set is an adult with an advanced solid tumor such as melanoma, head and neck, liver or kidney cancer.

V usage is TRBV6-5 and J usage is TRBJ2-1; a weak D match, TRBD2 (6 bases). The CDR3 has 13 amino acids. Germline loops: CDR1 MNHEY, CDR2 SVGAGI. Trimming took off 6 bases at V and 4 bases at J, with 10 bases between the two ends. DNA of the CDR3: TGTGCCAGCAGAGCGACTAGATACAATGAGCAGTTCTTC. Protein: CASRATRYNEQFF.

This clone has a single count. The rearrangement uses TRBV4-1 and TRBJ2-7, with 12 bases lining up with TRBD2. Germline-derived CDR1 and CDR2 are MGHRA and YSYEKL. The length of the CDR3 is 16 residues. Losses at the gene ends were 4 bases for V and 6 bases for J; bases not matched to a gene: 10. The chain's CDR3 is CASSPRTSGMLGEQYF. DNA for the CDR3: TGCGCCAGCAGCCCCCGGACTAGCGGGATGTTAGGCGAGCAGTACTTC.

In its sample, this clone was seen a few times. The chain uses TRBV19 and TRBJ1-1; D call uncertain. Trimming left V 6 bases short and J 4 bases short, with 6 bases between. Germline loops: CDR1 LNHDA, CDR2 SQIVND (reference sequence). This CDR3 region has 11 residues. The CDR3 spells CASSGFTEAFF. CDR3 nucleotides: TGTGCCAGTAGCGGGTTCACTGAAGCTTTCTTT.

V and J are TRBV4-1 and TRBJ1-3; 7 bases align to TRBD1. CDR1 MGHRA and CDR2 YSYEKL come from the germline V gene. The CDR3 is made up of 15 amino acids. V shed 5 bases and J 4 bases; nucleotides not matched to a gene: 8. Here the CDR3 DNA reads TGCGCCAGCAGCTCCCGGACAGGCGGGGGAAACACCATATATTTT. This gives the protein CASSSRTGGGNTIYF.

This chain joins TRBV30 and TRBJ1-2; maybe TRBD1 (5 bases). This CDR3 comprises 12 residues. The germline V gene has CDR1 GTSNPN and CDR2 SVGIG (reference sequence). V shed 4 bases and J shed 7 bases, with 13 bases lying between them. The CDR3 nucleotides read TGTGCCTGGAATCTGGGGGTCGCTGGCTACACCTTC. Protein: CAWNLGVAGYTF.

This chain connects TRBV28 to TRBJ1-2; D remains ambiguous. The CDR3 has 14 amino acids. Germline assignment: CDR1 MDHEN and CDR2 SYDVKM. Trimming cost V 1 base and J 0 bases, with 6 bases left between them. The CDR3 reads CASSLSYPNYGYTF. The CDR3 bases are TGTGCCAGCAGTTTATCCTACCCTAACTATGGCTACACCTTC.

This clone showed up just a few times. The chain combines TRBV5-6 with TRBJ2-6; the D gene could be TRBD1 or TRBD2 (5 bases each). The CDR3 extends over 16 amino acids. Germline V gene data show CDR1 as SGHDT and CDR2 as YYEEEE. V was trimmed by 4 bases and J by 0 bases, leaving 11 bases between them. This CDR3 reads CASSPGRNSGANVLTF. In DNA, the CDR3 is TGTGCCAGCAGCCCGGGACGTAACTCTGGGGCCAACGTCCTGACTTTC.

The genes are TRBV28 and TRBJ2-7; no clear D gene. Germline V gene data show CDR1 as MDHEN and CDR2 as SYDVKM. The length of the CDR3 is 12 residues. The V and J ends lost 2 bases and 2 bases respectively, with 4 bases between them. Written as DNA, the CDR3 is TGTGCCAGCAGTTTAATCCCCTACGAGCAGTACTTC. Translation gives CASSLIPYEQYF. The entire variable domain, with the rest obtained from reference TRBV28 and TRBJ2-7, is as follows: DVKVTQSSRYLVKRTGEKVFLECVQDMDHENMFWYRQDPGLGLRLIYFSYDVKMKEKGDIPEGYSVSREKKERFSLILESASTNQTSMYLCASSLIPYEQYFGPGTRLTVT.

The J gene is TRBJ2-7, the V gene TRBV19; D not resolved. The germline V gene encodes CDR1 LNHDA and CDR2 SQIVND (reference sequence). The CDR3 contains 12 residues. V lost 4 bases and J 3 bases, leaving 7 bases between the germline ends. For the CDR3, the DNA is TGTGCCAGTAGTACCGGAAACTACGAGCAGTACTTC. It encodes CASSTGNYEQYF.

Only one count was recorded for this clone. The rearrangement uses TRBV27 and TRBJ2-1; D is perhaps TRBD2 (6 bases). Germline V CDR1 and CDR2: MNHEY, SMNVEV (reference sequence). The CDR3 spans 16 residues. Trimming stripped 0 bases from V and 5 bases from J, with 14 bases between. DNA of the CDR3: TGTGCCAGCAGTTTATCTAGAGTCGGGAGAAACAATGAGCAGTTCTTC. Translation gives CASSLSRVGRNNEQFF.

The chain is built from TRBV19 and TRBJ2-1, with 8 bases that match TRBD2. V gave up 6 bases and J gave up 9 bases; unmatched junction bases: 13. Germline V CDR1 and CDR2: LNHDA, SQIVND (reference sequence). This CDR3 region has 15 residues. The CDR3: CASRTTGGRTGEQFF. The CDR3 bases are TGTGCCAGTAGAACTACCGGCGGGAGGACCGGTGAGCAGTTCTTC.

The chain couples TRBV4-1 to TRBJ2-6; D is undetermined. CDR1 is MGHRA, CDR2 YSYEKL, per germline. The CDR3 extends over 15 amino acids. Between the trimmed V and J ends, which lost 0 bases and 2 bases, there was a span of 5 bases. DNA for the CDR3: TGCGCCAGCAGCCAAGATCCCACTGGGGCCAACGTCCTGACTTTC. Residues: CASSQDPTGANVLTF.

The CDR3 is CASSIGGGGEKLFF. The CDR3 nucleotides read TGTGCCAGTAGTATTGGAGGGGGAGGTGAAAAACTGTTTTTT. The genes are TRBV19 and TRBJ1-4, with TRBD1 as a possible D gene (6 bases). In germline, CDR1 is LNHDA, CDR2 SQIVND (reference sequence). V was shortened by 3 bases and J by 7 bases, with 12 bases between the two germline ends. The CDR3 has 14 residues.

This chain connects TRBV27 to TRBJ1-1; tentative D call: TRBD1 (5 bases). CDR1 is MNHEY, CDR2 SMNVEV, per germline (reference sequence). V lost 3 bases and J lost 5, with 19 bases in between. This CDR3 contains 16 residues. Here the CDR3 DNA reads TGTGCCAGCAGTTTTTCCCAGCGGGGGGTGGGTACTGAAGCTTTCTTT. It is translated as CASSFSQRGVGTEAFF.

This chain joins TRBV9 and TRBJ1-2; 10 nucleotides align to TRBD1. V lost 3 bases and J lost 8; bases outside the gene matches: 10. There are 15 residues in the CDR3. Germline CDR1 reads SGDLS; CDR2 reads YYNGEE. CDR3 DNA sequence: TGTGCCAGCAGCGCTAAGGACAGGGGGGTACGGGGCTACACCTTC. Its protein is CASSAKDRGVRGYTF.

The chain uses TRBV10-3 and TRBJ2-5; D is perhaps TRBD1 (5 bases). From germline, CDR1 is ENHRY and CDR2 SYGVKD. The CDR3 runs to 15 residues. Trimming left V 0 bases short and J 5 bases short, with 13 bases between. In DNA form, the CDR3 reads TGTGCCATCAGTGAGTCTGGGGCTGGTCTGGAGACCCAGTACTTC. It codes for CAISESGAGLETQYF.

The rearrangement uses TRBV19 and TRBJ2-7; D not certain. The germline V gene has CDR1 LNHDA and CDR2 SQIVND (reference sequence). Trimming removed 4 bases at V and 2 bases at J, with 15 bases between. CDR3 length: 15 residues. CDR3 sequence (DNA): TGTGCCAGTAGTAGACGAACACAGACTGCCTACGAGCAGTACTTC. Its translation: CASSRRTQTAYEQYF.

The chain employs TRBV21-1 and TRBJ2-2; the table calls TRBD2, which could not be checked here. TRBV21-1 is labeled a pseudogene. CDR3 size: 17 residues. The CDR3 sequence: CASTLWRNALNTGELFF. CDR3 DNA: TGTGCCAGCACCCTTTGGAGGAACGCTCTGAACACCGGGGAGCTGTTTTTT.

Of note for this clone: The germline gene is not matched at one end of the junction; a read error may be the cause. Different DNA sequences within this sample yield the same CDR3. The CDR3 here is CASSTGQGSSYEQYF. The CDR3 DNA sequence: TGCGCCAGCAGTACCGGGCAGGGGAGCTCCTACGAGCAGTACTTC. The V and J genes are TRBV28 and TRBJ2-7, with D possibly being TRBD1 (6 bases). Looked up from germline, CDR1 is MDHEN and CDR2 is SYDVKM. The CDR3 totals 15 residues.

In this sample, this clone turned up a few times. The chain recombines TRBV6-1 with TRBJ1-1; D gene ambiguous. The CDR3 has 11 residues. CDR1 and CDR2 (germline): MNHNS, SASEGT. V dropped 7 bases and J dropped 3 bases, with 6 bases sitting between them. In DNA, the CDR3 is TGTGCCAGCATCGGGGACACTGAAGCTTTCTTT. It encodes CASIGDTEAFF.

DNA of the CDR3: TGCGCCAGCAGCCAAGAGGGTCGGACAGGGAAAGAGACCCAGTACTTC. It is translated as CASSQEGRTGKETQYF. The rearrangement uses TRBV4-3 and TRBJ2-5, with TRBD1 matching over 8 bases. Germline-derived CDR1 and CDR2 are LGHNA and YSLEER. The ends lost 0 bases at V and 3 bases at J; junction bases unmatched: 6. The CDR3 runs to 16 residues.

This clone has only one observation. The CDR3 loop reads CASSKAVHTPYEQYF. The DNA for the CDR3 is TGTGCCAGCAGCAAAGCAGTTCATACCCCTTACGAGCAGTACTTC. The rearrangement joins TRBV21-1 to TRBJ2-7. TRBV21-1 is noted as a pseudogene. CDR3 length: 15 residues.

This clone is a singleton in its sample. The V gene is TRBV11-2, the J gene TRBJ2-7; no clear D gene. V was clipped by 1 base and J by 12 bases, with 16 bases between them. This CDR3 is 13 amino acids long. Germline V lookup: CDR1 SGHAT, CDR2 FQNNGV. The CDR3 DNA reads TGTGCCAGCAGCTTAGGTTTTGATCGAACTCCGTACTTC. Translated, it gives CASSLGFDRTPYF.

The J gene is TRBJ2-5, the V gene TRBV27; D gene ambiguous. The CDR3 is 16 residues long. Trimming removed 6 bases from V and 2 bases from J, with 19 bases in between. Germline CDR1 MNHEY, CDR2 SMNVEV (reference sequence). The CDR3: CASSPLSYRKQETQYF. CDR3 nucleotide sequence: TGTGCCAGCAGCCCTTTATCATATAGGAAACAAGAGACCCAGTACTTC.

The V call is TRBV29-1, the J call TRBJ1-3; D is unresolved. The CDR3 covers 13 residues. Germline CDR1 and CDR2: SQVTM and ANQGSEA. The germline V and J ends were trimmed by 5 bases and 4 bases, with 12 bases remaining between them. CDR3 in DNA: TGCAGCGTTTCCCGGGAGGTGGGAAACACCATATATTTT. Translation gives CSVSREVGNTIYF.

The chain carries TRBV18 and TRBJ2-7, with 8 bases that match TRBD1. Per germline, CDR1 KGHSH and CDR2 LQKENI. The V segment lost 3 bases and the J segment 5 bases; nucleotides outside the gene matches: 12. CDR3 length: 16 amino acids. The CDR3 loop is CASSPGFQGARDEQYF. The CDR3 coding sequence is TGTGCCAGCTCACCGGGCTTTCAGGGGGCGCGCGACGAGCAGTACTTC.

V and J are TRBV7-3 and TRBJ2-1; D might be TRBD1 or TRBD2, each matching 5 bases. The CDR3 contains 15 residues. The germline V gene encodes CDR1 SGHTA and CDR2 FQGTGA. The germline V and J ends were trimmed by 1 base and 6 bases, with 13 bases remaining between them. The chain's CDR3 is CASSLNGQGVNEQFF. In nucleotides, the CDR3 is TGTGCCAGCAGCTTAAATGGTCAGGGAGTCAATGAGCAGTTCTTC.

The CDR3 DNA follows: TGCGCCAGCAGCTCCCGACAGGGAATCTACGAGCAGTACTTC. This sequence encodes CASSSRQGIYEQYF. The chain is built from TRBV5-1 and TRBJ2-7; 7 nucleotides align to TRBD1. Germline lookup yields CDR1 SGHRS and CDR2 YFSETQ. The CDR3 has 14 amino acids. After removal of 3 bases from V and 3 bases from J, the junction contained 6 bases not matched to a gene. The variable domain in full, with the rest retrieved from reference TRBV5-1 and TRBJ2-7, is KAGVTQTPRYLIKTRGQQVTLSCSPISGHRSVSWYQQTPGQGLQFLFEYFSETQRNKGNFPGRFSGRQFSNSRSEMNVSTLELGDSALYLCASSSRQGIYEQYFGPGTRLTVT.

The chain links TRBV28 to TRBJ2-5; 11 bases line up with TRBD1. Germline V gene sequence: CDR1 MDHEN, CDR2 SYDVKM. J lost 5 bases, V lost 7 bases, and 9 bases had no gene match. The CDR3 totals 15 residues. In nucleotides, the CDR3 is TGTGCCAGCAAAGCCGGGACAGGGGGGTGGGAGACCCAGTACTTC. Its protein is CASKAGTGGWETQYF.